This T cell receptor beta chain was documented in a study of blood T cell repertoires in COVID-19. TCRdb keeps only in-frame clones here, not all; method: immunoSEQ multiplex PCR. The data hold 150,000 to 200,000 clones, with roughly 80% observed a single time. CDR1 SGHDT and CDR2 YYEEEE come from the germline V gene. The CDR3 loop spans 16 amino acids. Germline trimming cut 0 bases from V and 4 bases from J; bases unmatched to any gene: 7. The clonotype was recovered from a woman aged 70-85 years with acute or convalescent COVID-19. The chain couples TRBV5-6 to TRBJ1-1; 9 bases are a match to TRBD1. Sequenced: peripheral blood. For the CDR3, the DNA is TGTGCCAGCAGCTTGGACAGGGGGCCTTACATCACTGAAGCTTTCTTT. This encodes CASSLDRGPYITEAFF.